These T cell receptor beta chains were read from a single sample in a study of OX40 agonist ivuxolimab in advanced cancers. This table comes from immunoSEQ multiplex PCR, and its TCRdb copy is limited to in-frame clones, with some not included. The sample shows fewer than 90,000 clones, 65% to 90% of them seen only once. Sample: CD4+ or CD8+ T cells sorted from blood, taken in a trial of the OX40 agonist ivuxolimab. The receptors stem from an adult with an advanced solid tumor such as melanoma, head and neck, liver or kidney cancer. The conserved cysteine and the conserved F or W are not part of the CDR3 here. Clone size is stated in some rows and not others, as once, few, many or a class when expanded.

V gene,clone size,CDR3 length,J gene,CDR3 protein
TRBV5-5,NA,10,TRBJ2-7,ASSLGRYEQY
TRBV7-3,once,14,TRBJ2-3,ASSFLPGGGTDTQY
TRBV7-9,few,12,TRBJ1-5,ASSFGTGNQPQH
TRBV19,NA,14,TRBJ1-1,ASSIKGSQMNTEAF
TRBV27,NA,10,TRBJ2-1,ASSATNHEQF
TRBV30,NA,13,TRBJ1-3,AWSSGGTRGNTIY
TRBV29-1,few,11,TRBJ1-2,SVELQGARGYT
TRBV5-1,NA,15,TRBJ1-2,ASSPQIGQGANYGYT
TRBV10-3,NA,12,TRBJ2-5,AIRGAGGGETQY
TRBV11-2,NA,14,TRBJ2-1,ASSSGGLAGGAKQF
TRBV4-3,NA,13,TRBJ1-2,ASSQDWGFGGGYT
TRBV20-1,NA,9,TRBJ2-1,SARSGNEQF
TRBV4-1,NA,14,TRBJ1-1,ASSQAGSGWNTEAF
TRBV4-2,NA,16,TRBJ2-2,ASSQQTGASPNTGELF
TRBV6-5,NA,11,TRBJ1-2,ASSGTLVHGYT
TRBV7-2,many,12,TRBJ1-6,ASSPGTIGSPLH
TRBV4-1,NA,12,TRBJ1-3,ASSQGISGNTIY
TRBV10-3,NA,12,TRBJ2-7,ATRTAGTGDEQY
TRBV7-2,NA,11,TRBJ1-1,ASSPARGLGAF
TRBV2,NA,13,TRBJ2-7,ASTDEGTYFYEQY
TRBV27,NA,17,TRBJ2-1,ASSLIRGLTESSYNEQF
TRBV19,once,13,TRBJ2-6,ASTPPRSGANVLT
TRBV9,NA,13,TRBJ2-3,ASRQGGGSTDTQY
TRBV5-4,NA,13,TRBJ1-2,ASSQDHQGRYGYT
TRBV11-2,NA,13,TRBJ2-3,ASSLVRGGADTQY
TRBV2,once,11,TRBJ2-1,ASMEDPRNEQF
TRBV19,once,13,TRBJ1-2,ASIPRSGQGYGYT
TRBV7-3,once,17,TRBJ2-1,ASSALGGVAGSSYNEQF